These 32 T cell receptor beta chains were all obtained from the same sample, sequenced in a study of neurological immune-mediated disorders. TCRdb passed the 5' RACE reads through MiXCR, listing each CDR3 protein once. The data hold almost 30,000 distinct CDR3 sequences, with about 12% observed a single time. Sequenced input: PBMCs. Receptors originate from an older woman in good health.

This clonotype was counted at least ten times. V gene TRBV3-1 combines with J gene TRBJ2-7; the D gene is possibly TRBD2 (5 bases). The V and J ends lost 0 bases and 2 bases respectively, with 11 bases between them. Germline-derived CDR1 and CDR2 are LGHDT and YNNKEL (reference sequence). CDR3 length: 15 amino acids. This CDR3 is CASSQEGSPPYEQYF. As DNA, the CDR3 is TGTGCCAGCAGCCAAGAGGGGAGTCCTCCCTACGAGCAGTACTTC.

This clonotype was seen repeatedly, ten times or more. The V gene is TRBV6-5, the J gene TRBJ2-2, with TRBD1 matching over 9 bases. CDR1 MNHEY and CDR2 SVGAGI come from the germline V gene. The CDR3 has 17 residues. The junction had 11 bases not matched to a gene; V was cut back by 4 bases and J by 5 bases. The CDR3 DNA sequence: TGTGCCAGCAGTTGGGGACAGGGAAATTTAGGAACCGGGGAGCTGTTTTTT. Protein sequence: CASSWGQGNLGTGELFF.

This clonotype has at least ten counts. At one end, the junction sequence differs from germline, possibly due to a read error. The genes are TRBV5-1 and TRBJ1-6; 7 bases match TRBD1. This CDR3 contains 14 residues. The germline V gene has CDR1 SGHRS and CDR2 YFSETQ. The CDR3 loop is CASSLRQGDSPIHF. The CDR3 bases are TGCGCCAGCAGCTTGCGACAGGGAGACTCACCCATCCACTTT.

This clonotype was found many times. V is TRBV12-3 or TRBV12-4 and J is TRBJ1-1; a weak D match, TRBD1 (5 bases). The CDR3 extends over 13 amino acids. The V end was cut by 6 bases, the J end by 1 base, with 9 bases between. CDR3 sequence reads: CASSLGQNTEAFF. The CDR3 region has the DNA TGTGCCAGCAGCCTAGGACAGAACACTGAAGCTTTCTTT.

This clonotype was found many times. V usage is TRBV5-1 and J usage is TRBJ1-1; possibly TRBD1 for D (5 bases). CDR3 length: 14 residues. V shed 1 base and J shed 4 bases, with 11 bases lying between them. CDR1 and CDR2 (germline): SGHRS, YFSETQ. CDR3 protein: CASSLWQGGTEAFF. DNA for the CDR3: TGCGCCAGCAGCTTGTGGCAGGGCGGCACTGAAGCTTTCTTT. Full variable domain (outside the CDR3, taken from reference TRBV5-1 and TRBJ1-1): KAGVTQTPRYLIKTRGQQVTLSCSPISGHRSVSWYQQTPGQGLQFLFEYFSETQRNKGNFPGRFSGRQFSNSRSEMNVSTLELGDSALYLCASSLWQGGTEAFFGQGTRLTVV.

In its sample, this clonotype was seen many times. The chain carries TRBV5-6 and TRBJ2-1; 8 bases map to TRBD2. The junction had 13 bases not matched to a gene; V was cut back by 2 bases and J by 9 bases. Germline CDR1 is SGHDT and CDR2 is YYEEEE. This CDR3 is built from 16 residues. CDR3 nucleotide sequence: TGTGCCAGCAGCTTAGGGGCGGGGGGCCGAACGGCTGAGCAGTTCTTC. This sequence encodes CASSLGAGGRTAEQFF.

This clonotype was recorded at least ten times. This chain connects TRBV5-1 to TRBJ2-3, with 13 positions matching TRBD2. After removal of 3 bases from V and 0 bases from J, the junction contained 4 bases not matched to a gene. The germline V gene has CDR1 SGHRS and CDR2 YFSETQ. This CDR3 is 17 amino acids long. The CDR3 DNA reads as TGCGCCAGCAGCTCTGGACTAGCGGGGGCTAGCACAGATACGCAGTATTTT. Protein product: CASSSGLAGASTDTQYF.

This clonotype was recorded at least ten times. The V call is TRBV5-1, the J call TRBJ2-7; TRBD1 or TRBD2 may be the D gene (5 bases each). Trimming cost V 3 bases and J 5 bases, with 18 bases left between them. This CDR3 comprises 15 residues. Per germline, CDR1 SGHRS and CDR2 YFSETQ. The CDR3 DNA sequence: TGCGCCAGCAGCTGGGGCCGGGGAGCCCCCAACGAGCAGTACTTC. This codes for CASSWGRGAPNEQYF. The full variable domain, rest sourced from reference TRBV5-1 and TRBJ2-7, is KAGVTQTPRYLIKTRGQQVTLSCSPISGHRSVSWYQQTPGQGLQFLFEYFSETQRNKGNFPGRFSGRQFSNSRSEMNVSTLELGDSALYLCASSWGRGAPNEQYFGPGTRLTVT.

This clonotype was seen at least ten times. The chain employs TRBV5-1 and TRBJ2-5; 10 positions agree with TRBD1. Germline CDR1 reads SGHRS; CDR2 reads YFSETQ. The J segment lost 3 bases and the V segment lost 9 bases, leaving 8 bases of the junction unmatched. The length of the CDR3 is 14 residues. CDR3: CATKFGTGEETQYF. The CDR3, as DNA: TGCGCCACCAAATTCGGGACAGGGGAAGAGACCCAGTACTTC.

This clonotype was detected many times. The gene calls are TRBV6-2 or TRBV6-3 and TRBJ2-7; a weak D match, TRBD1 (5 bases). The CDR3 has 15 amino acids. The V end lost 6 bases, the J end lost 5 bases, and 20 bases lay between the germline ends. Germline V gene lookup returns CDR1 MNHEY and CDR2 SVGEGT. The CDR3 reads CASSPSEGEGDEQYF. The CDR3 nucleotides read TGTGCCAGCAGCCCCTCTGAAGGAGAAGGGGACGAGCAGTACTTC.

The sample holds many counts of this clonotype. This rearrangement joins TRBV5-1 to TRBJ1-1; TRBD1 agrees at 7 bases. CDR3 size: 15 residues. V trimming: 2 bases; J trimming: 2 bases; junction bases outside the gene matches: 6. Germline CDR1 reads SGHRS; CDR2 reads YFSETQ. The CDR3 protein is CASSLGQEVNTEAFF. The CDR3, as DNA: TGCGCCAGCAGCTTAGGACAGGAAGTAAACACTGAAGCTTTCTTT.

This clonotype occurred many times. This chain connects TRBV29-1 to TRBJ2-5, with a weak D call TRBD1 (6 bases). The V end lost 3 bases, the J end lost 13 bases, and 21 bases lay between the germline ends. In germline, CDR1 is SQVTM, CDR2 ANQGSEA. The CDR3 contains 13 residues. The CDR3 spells CSVESATDSPLYF. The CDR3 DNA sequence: TGCAGCGTTGAGTCCGCTACGGACAGCCCTCTGTACTTC.

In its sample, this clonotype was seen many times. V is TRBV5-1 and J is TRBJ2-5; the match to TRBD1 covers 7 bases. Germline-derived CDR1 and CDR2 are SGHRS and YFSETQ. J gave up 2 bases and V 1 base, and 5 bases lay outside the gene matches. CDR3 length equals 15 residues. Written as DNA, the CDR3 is TGCGCCAGCAGCTTGATACCGGGACAGCAAGAGACCCAGTACTTC. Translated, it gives CASSLIPGQQETQYF. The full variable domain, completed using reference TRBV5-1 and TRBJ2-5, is KAGVTQTPRYLIKTRGQQVTLSCSPISGHRSVSWYQQTPGQGLQFLFEYFSETQRNKGNFPGRFSGRQFSNSRSEMNVSTLELGDSALYLCASSLIPGQQETQYFGPGTRLLVL.

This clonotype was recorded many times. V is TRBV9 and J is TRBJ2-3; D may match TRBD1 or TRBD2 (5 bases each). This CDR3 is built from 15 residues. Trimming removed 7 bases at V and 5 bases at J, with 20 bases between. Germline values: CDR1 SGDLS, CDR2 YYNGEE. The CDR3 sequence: CASSNWGGLGDTQYF. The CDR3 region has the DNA TGTGCCAGCTCCAACTGGGGCGGACTTGGAGATACGCAGTATTTT.

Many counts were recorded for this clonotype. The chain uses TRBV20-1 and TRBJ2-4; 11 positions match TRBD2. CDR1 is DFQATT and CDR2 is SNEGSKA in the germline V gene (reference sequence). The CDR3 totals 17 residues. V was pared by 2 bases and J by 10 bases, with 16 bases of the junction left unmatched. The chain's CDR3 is CSARPVAGGASIGIQYF. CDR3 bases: TGCAGTGCTAGACCCGTAGCGGGGGGGGCCTCAATTGGAATTCAGTACTTC.

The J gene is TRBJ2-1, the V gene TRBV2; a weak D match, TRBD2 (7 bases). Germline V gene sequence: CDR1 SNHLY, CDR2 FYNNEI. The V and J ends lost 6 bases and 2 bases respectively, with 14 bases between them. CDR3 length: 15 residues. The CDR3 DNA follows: TGTGCCAGCAGGTGGGGGGGGCGCCCCTACAATGAGCAGTTCTTC. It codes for CASRWGGRPYNEQFF. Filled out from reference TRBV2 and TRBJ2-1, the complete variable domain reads EPEVTQTPSHQVTQMGQEVILRCVPISNHLYFYWYRQILGQKVEFLVSFYNNEISEKSEIFDDQFSVERPDGSNFTLKIRSTKLEDSAMYFCASRWGGRPYNEQFFGPGTRLTVL.

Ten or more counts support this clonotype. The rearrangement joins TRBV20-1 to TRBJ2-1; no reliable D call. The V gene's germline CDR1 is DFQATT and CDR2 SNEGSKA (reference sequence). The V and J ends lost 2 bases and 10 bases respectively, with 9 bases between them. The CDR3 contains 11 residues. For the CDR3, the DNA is TGCAGTGCTAGATCTTTGTGGGAGCAGTTCTTC. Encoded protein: CSARSLWEQFF.

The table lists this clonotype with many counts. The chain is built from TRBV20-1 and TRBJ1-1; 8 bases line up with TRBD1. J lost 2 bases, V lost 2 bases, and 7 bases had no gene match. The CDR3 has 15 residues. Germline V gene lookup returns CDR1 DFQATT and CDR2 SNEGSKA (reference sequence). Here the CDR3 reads CSARSPGQGNTEAFF. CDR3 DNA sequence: TGCAGTGCTAGAAGCCCCGGACAGGGAAACACTGAAGCTTTCTTT.

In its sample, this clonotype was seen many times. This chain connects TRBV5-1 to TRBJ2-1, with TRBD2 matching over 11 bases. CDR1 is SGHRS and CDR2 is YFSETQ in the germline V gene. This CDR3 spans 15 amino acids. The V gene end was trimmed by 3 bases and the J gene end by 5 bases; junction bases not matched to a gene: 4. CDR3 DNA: TGCGCCAGCAGCTGGGGGACTAGCGGAAACAATGAGCAGTTCTTC. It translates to CASSWGTSGNNEQFF.

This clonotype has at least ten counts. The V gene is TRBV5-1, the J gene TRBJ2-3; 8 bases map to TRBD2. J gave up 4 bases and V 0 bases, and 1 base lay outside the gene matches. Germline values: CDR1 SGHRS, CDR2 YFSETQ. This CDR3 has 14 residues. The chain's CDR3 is CASSLATSADTQYF. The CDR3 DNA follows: TGCGCCAGCAGCTTGGCGACTAGCGCAGATACGCAGTATTTT.

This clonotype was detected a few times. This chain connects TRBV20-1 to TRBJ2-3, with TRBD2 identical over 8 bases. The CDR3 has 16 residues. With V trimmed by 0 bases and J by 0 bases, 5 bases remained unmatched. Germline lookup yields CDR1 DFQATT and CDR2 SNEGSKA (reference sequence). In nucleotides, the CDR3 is TGCAGTGCTAGAGATATCCGGACTAGCAGCACAGATACGCAGTATTTT. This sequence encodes CSARDIRTSSTDTQYF.

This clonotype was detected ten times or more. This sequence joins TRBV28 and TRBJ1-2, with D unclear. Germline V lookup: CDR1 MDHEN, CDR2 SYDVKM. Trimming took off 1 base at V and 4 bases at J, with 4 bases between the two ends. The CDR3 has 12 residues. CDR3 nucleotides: TGTGCCAGCAGTTTATCAGCCTATGGCTACACCTTC. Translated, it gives CASSLSAYGYTF.

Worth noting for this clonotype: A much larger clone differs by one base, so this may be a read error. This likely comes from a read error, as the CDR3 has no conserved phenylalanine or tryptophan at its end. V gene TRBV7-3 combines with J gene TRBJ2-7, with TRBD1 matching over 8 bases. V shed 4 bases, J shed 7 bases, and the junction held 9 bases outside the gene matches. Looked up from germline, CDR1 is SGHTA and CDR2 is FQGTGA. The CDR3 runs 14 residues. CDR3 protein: CASSYGTGTEEQYL. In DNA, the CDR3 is TGTGCCAGCAGCTATGGGACAGGTACGGAGGAGCAGTACTTA.

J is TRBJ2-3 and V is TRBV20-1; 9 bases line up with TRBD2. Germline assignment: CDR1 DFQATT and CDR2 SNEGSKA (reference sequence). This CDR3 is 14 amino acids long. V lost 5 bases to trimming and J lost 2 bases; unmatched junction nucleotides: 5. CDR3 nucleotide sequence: TGCAGTGCTCGCGGGGGGGCCTTCACAGATACGCAGTATTTT. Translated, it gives CSARGGAFTDTQYF.

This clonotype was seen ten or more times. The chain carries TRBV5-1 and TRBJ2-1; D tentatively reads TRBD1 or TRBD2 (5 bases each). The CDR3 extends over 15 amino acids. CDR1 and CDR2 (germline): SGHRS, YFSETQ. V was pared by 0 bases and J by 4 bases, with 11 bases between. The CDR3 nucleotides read TGCGCCAGCAGCTTGGAGGGGACGGGATACAATGAGCAGTTCTTC. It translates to CASSLEGTGYNEQFF.

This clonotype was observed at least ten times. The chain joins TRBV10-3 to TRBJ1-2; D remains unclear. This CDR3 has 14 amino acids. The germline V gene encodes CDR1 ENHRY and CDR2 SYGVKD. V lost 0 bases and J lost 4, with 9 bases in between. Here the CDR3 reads CAISESGSLYGYTF. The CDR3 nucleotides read TGTGCCATCAGTGAGTCCGGCAGCCTCTATGGCTACACCTTC.

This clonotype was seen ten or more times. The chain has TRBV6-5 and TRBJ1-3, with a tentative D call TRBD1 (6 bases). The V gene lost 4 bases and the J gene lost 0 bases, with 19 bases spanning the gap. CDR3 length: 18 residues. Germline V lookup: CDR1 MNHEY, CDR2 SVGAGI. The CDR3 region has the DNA TGTGCCAGCAGTTTTCGCAGGGGTCCCGGGATCTCTGGAAACACCATATATTTT. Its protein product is CASSFRRGPGISGNTIYF.

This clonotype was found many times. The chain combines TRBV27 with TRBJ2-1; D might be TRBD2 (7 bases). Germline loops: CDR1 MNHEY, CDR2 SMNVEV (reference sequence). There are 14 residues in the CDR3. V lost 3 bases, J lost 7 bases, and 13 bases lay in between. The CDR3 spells CASSFGGRGNEQFF. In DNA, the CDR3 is TGTGCCAGCAGTTTTGGGGGGAGGGGGAATGAGCAGTTCTTC.

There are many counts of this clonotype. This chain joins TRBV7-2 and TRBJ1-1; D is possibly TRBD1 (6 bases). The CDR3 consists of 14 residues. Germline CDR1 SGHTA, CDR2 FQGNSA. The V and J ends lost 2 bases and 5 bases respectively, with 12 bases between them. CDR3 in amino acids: CASSLPRGGTEAFF. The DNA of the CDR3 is TGTGCCAGCAGCTTACCCAGGGGAGGAACTGAAGCTTTCTTT.

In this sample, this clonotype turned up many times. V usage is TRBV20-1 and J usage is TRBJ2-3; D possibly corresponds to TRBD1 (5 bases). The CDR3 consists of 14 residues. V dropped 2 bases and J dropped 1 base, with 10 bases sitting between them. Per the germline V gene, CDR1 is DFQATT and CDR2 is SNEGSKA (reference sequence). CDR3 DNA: TGCAGTGCTAGACGCACAGGCGGCACAGATACGCAGTATTTT. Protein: CSARRTGGTDTQYF.

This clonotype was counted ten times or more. In nucleotides, the CDR3 is TGTGCCACCCTGCGGGAGGGCCTGGATGAGACCCAGTACTTC. It specifies CATLREGLDETQYF. The chain uses TRBV10-3 and TRBJ2-5; 9 bases line up with TRBD2. CDR1 and CDR2 from the germline V gene are ENHRY and SYGVKD. The CDR3 contains 14 residues. Trimming cost V 10 bases and J 5 bases; bases outside gene matches: 11.

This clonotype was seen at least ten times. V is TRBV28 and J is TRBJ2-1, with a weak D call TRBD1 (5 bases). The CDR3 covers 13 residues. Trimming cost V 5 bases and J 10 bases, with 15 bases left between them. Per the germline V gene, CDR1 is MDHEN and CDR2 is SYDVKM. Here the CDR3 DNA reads TGTGCCAGCAGTGATCTCAGGGATAAAGAGCAGTTCTTC. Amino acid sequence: CASSDLRDKEQFF.